The present T cell receptor beta chain was sequenced within a study of Graves' ophthalmopathy and Graves' hyperthyroidism. The wider study: Hyperthyroidism was classified as stable if no ophthalmopathy occurred within 18 months of follow-up. General study results and limits: Appearing in blood as well were most expanded thyroid clonotypes above 0.001 frequency. Ophthalmopathy cases were distinguished from stable hyperthyroidism by a 13-signature model, reaching 85% to 90% sensitivity and about 81% specificity.

Orbital computed tomography and thyroid ultrasound, along with TRAb, serum thyroxine and clinical symptoms, underpinned diagnosis. In regard to this clonotype: Its specificity is not known.

As the template, RNA transcripts were used to amplify TCR beta CDR3 regions. After a first-round RT-PCR with HTBI primers, a second-round multiplex PCR was run. TCRdb re-derived calls from the multiplex PCR reads in MiXCR, one entry per CDR3 protein. The data hold roughly 600,000 distinct CDR3 sequences, with 39% observed a single time. The sequenced material came from peripheral blood or thyroid tissue (not recorded which). This TCR derives from an adult man with Graves' hyperthyroidism.

The chain's CDR3 is CASSLAAPPTDTQYF. The CDR3 DNA reads TGTGCCAGCAGCTTAGCTGCCCCTCCCACAGATACGCAGTATTTT. V usage is TRBV7-8 and J usage is TRBJ2-3; D is unresolved. The CDR3 sequence is 15 residues long. With 0 bases removed from V and 2 bases from J, the gap between germline ends came to 9 bases. CDR1 is SGHVS and CDR2 is FQNEAQ in the germline V gene.